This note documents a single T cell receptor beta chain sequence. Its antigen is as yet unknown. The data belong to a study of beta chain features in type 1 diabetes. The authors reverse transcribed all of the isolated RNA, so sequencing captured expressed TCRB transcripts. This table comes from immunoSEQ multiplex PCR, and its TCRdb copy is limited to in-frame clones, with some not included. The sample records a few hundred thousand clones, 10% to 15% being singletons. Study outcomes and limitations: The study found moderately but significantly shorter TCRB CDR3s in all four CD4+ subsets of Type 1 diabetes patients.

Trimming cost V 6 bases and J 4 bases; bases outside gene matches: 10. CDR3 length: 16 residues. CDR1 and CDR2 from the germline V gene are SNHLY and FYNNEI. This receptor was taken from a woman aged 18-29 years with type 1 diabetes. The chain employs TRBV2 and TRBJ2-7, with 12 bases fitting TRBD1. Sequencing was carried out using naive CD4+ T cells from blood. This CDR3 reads CASRPPGTGGGYEQYF. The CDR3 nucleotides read TGTGCCAGCAGGCCACCAGGGACAGGGGGCGGATACGAGCAGTACTTC.